This paragraph reports one TCR beta chain. Germline-derived CDR1 and CDR2 are SGHAT and FQNNGV. V shed 4 bases, J shed 6 bases, and the junction held 9 bases outside the gene matches. The CDR3 extends over 14 amino acids. These data come from a study of T cell responses to AZD1222 COVID-19 vaccine. The assay was immunoSEQ multiplex PCR, and TCRdb's table has in-frame clones only and misses some. Of 110,000 or so clones listed, around 89% are singletons. V and J are TRBV11-2 and TRBJ2-7; 7 nucleotides line up with TRBD2. The sample in question was peripheral blood, obtained 28 days after the second AZD1222 dose. The sequence came from an adult who received the AZD1222 COVID-19 vaccine. In nucleotides, the CDR3 is TGTGCCAGCAGCTCATCTCCCGGCGGGAGCGAGCAGTACTTC. Translating gives CASSSSPGGSEQYF. The full variable domain, rest sourced from reference TRBV11-2 and TRBJ2-7, is EAGVAQSPRYKIIEKRQSVAFWCNPISGHATLYWYQQILGQGPKLLIQFQNNGVVDDSQLPKDRFSAERLKGVDSTLKIQPAKLEDSAVYLCASSSSPGGSEQYFGPGTRLTVT.